These 31 T cell receptor beta chains originate from one sample sequenced in a study of T cells in women clearing cervical HPV infection. Using immunoSEQ multiplex PCR, the repertoire was profiled, and TCRdb retains in-frame clones only, with some absent. The listing contains under 45,000 clones. What was sequenced was blood buffy coat. These receptors all stem from a woman between 18 and 70 years old with a cervical HPV16 infection that either progressed to CIN3+ or cleared (not recorded which).

About this clone: The observed sequence ends 3 residues before the CDR3 terminus, with the missing tail filled in from the germline J gene. The chain links TRBV5-1 to TRBJ2-1; D is uncertain. Trimming took 3 bases from V and 4 from J, leaving 8 bases between them. CDR1 and CDR2 (germline): SGHRS, YFSETQ. There are 13 residues in the CDR3. CDR3 residues: CASSSVLYNEQFF. The sequenced part of the CDR3 DNA is TGCGCCAGCAGCTCTGTCCTATACAATGAG.

About this clone itself: The missing CDR3 end, 3 residues past where the read stops, is filled in from the germline J gene. The chain couples TRBV10-2 to TRBJ2-7, with 10 bases identical to TRBD2. The CDR3 runs to 14 residues. The V gene end was trimmed by 4 bases and the J gene end by 6 bases; junction bases not matched to a gene: 6. The germline gives CDR1 WSHSY, CDR2 SAAADI. Partial CDR3 DNA: TGCGCCAGCAGTGCGACTAGCGGGCTTAGCGAG. Its protein is CASSATSGLSE. The whole CDR3 sequence is CASSATSGLSEQYF.

On this clone itself: The missing CDR3 end, 3 residues past where the read stops, is filled in from the germline J gene. The V and J genes are TRBV6-2 or TRBV6-3 and TRBJ2-2; D may be TRBD2 (6 bases). CDR1 is MNHEY and CDR2 is SVGEGT in the germline V gene. The CDR3 contains 15 residues. The CDR3 sequence: CASSWSREEEEKLFF. The CDR3 bases that were read are TGTGCCAGCAGTTGGAGCAGGGAGGAGGAAGAAAAG.

For this clone: The read ends 3 residues before the CDR3 terminus; that terminus is restored from the germline J gene. The rearrangement uses TRBV20-1 and TRBJ2-3, with 11 positions matching TRBD2. The CDR3 length is 18 residues. Germline CDR1 DFQATT, CDR2 SNEGSKA (reference sequence). CDR3 sequence: CSARQPTGSGRVGETQYF. CDR3 DNA (partial): TGCAGTGCTAGACAACCAACGGGTAGCGGGAGGGTTGGAGAGACG.

A remark on this clone: The sequenced fragment ends 3 residues before the CDR3 boundary, so the rest is inferred from the germline J gene. The genes are TRBV30 and TRBJ1-1; D remains ambiguous. Trimming shortened V by 7 bases and J by 0 bases, and 12 bases separated the two germline ends. CDR1 and CDR2 (germline): GTSNPN, SVGIG (reference sequence). This CDR3 is 13 amino acids long. CDR3 sequence: CAYDPGVNTEAFF. The covered CDR3 bases are TGTGCCTACGACCCAGGCGTGAACACTGAA. Variable domain in full (rest from reference TRBV30 and TRBJ1-1): SQTIHQWPATLVQPVGSPLSLECTVEGTSNPNLYWYRQAAGRGLQLLFYSVGIGQISSEVPQNLSASRPQDRQFILSSKKLLLSDSGFYLCAYDPGVNTEAFFGQGTRLTVV.

Details on this clone: The read falls 3 residues short of the CDR3 end, and the missing part is taken from the germline J gene. The V call is TRBV7-2, the J call TRBJ2-3, with unresolved D. CDR3 length equals 13 residues. Germline CDR1 and CDR2: SGHTA and FQGNSA. V lost 5 bases, J lost 2 bases, and 8 bases lay in between. The CDR3 DNA, read in part, is TGTGCCAGCAGCCCCCGCGTCACAGATACG. Amino acid sequence: CASSPRVTDT. The full CDR3 protein is CASSPRVTDTQYF.

Of note for this clone: The read falls 3 residues short of the CDR3 end, and the missing part is taken from the germline J gene. The gene calls are TRBV11-3 and TRBJ2-1, with unresolved D. Between the trimmed V and J ends, which lost 5 bases and 9 bases, there was a span of 14 bases. The CDR3 length is 13 residues. CDR1 is SGHNT, CDR2 YENEEA, per germline. CDR3: CASSPSLLAEQFF. Partial CDR3 DNA: TGTGCCAGCAGCCCCAGTCTCCTTGCTGAG.

With regard to this clone: The CDR3 end lies 3 residues beyond the end of the read and is filled in from the germline J gene. The gene calls are TRBV18 and TRBJ1-2; D ambiguous. Germline V gene lookup returns CDR1 KGHSH and CDR2 LQKENI. The CDR3 sequence is 15 residues long. The CDR3 sequence is CASSPTSGRNNDYTF. The covered CDR3 bases are TGTGCCAGCTCACCAACTAGCGGGAGGAACAATGAC.

In the case of this clone: With the read ending 3 residues before the CDR3 end, the germline J gene is used to fill in that end. The chain is built from TRBV4-1 and TRBJ1-4; D unresolved. Trimming removed 1 base at V and 8 bases at J, with 14 bases between. Per the germline V gene, CDR1 is MGHRA and CDR2 is YSYEKL. This CDR3 has 15 residues. CDR3 amino acids: CASSQGVTTSEKLFF. CDR3 DNA (partial): TGCGCCAGCAGCCAAGGAGTCACCACTTCCGAAAAA.

Notes on this clone: The read is 3 residues too short to cover the CDR3 end, so that end is filled in from the germline J gene. The chain has TRBV7-8 and TRBJ2-3, with 9 bases fitting TRBD1. The CDR3 consists of 16 residues. Germline V gene data show CDR1 as SGHVS and CDR2 as FQNEAQ. The V and J ends lost 1 base and 4 bases, in that order; junction bases with no gene match: 6. The CDR3 sequence is CASSLVRTGAADTQYF. Incomplete CDR3 DNA: TGTGCCAGCAGCTTAGTGAGGACAGGGGCCGCAGATACG. Together with reference TRBV7-8 and TRBJ2-3, the CDR3 gives the full variable domain: GAGVSQSPRYKVAKRGQDVALRCDPISGHVSLFWYQQALGQGPEFLTYFQNEAQLDKSGLPSDRFFAERPEGSVSTLKIQRTQQEDSAVYLCASSLVRTGAADTQYFGPGTRLTVL.

Comments on this clone: Sequencing ends 3 residues short of the CDR3 end; the germline J gene provides the rest. The chain couples TRBV9 to TRBJ2-1, with 12 nucleotides matching TRBD2. This CDR3 has 16 amino acids. The V segment lost 2 bases and the J segment 2 bases; nucleotides outside the gene matches: 2. Germline V gives CDR1 SGDLS, CDR2 YYNGEE. CDR3 residues: CASSVGTSGPYNEQFF. The part of the CDR3 DNA that was read is TGTGCCAGCAGCGTTGGGACTAGCGGGCCCTACAATGAG. The complete variable domain, with remaining parts taken from reference TRBV9 and TRBJ2-1, reads DSGVTQTPKHLITATGQRVTLRCSPRSGDLSVYWYQQSLDQGLQFLIQYYNGEERAKGNILERFSAQQFPDLHSELNLSSLELGDSALYFCASSVGTSGPYNEQFFGPGTRLTVL.

With respect to this clone: The CDR3 end is not reached by the read, which stops 3 residues before it; the germline J gene fills it in. This sequence joins TRBV6-1 and TRBJ1-4; D not certain. The CDR3 consists of 14 residues. Germline-derived CDR1 and CDR2 are MNHNS and SASEGT. Trimming took 4 bases from V and 8 from J, leaving 14 bases between them. The CDR3 here is CASSASRAGEKLFF. The CDR3 bases that were read are TGTGCCAGCAGTGCATCGAGGGCTGGGGAAAAA.

Comments on this clone: Read data end 3 residues before the CDR3 end; the end is taken from the germline J gene. This chain joins TRBV5-8 and TRBJ1-2, with D possibly being TRBD1 (6 bases). Trimming stripped 6 bases from V and 7 bases from J, with 13 bases between. Germline CDR1 reads SGHTS; CDR2 reads YDEGEE. The CDR3 has 12 amino acids. Here the CDR3 reads CASTNRVGGYTF. CDR3 bases read: TGTGCCAGCACCAACAGGGTCGGTGGC.

Comment on this clone: The observed sequence ends 3 residues before the CDR3 terminus, with the missing tail filled in from the germline J gene. This sequence joins TRBV6-2 or TRBV6-3 and TRBJ2-4; 7 bases line up with TRBD1. The CDR3 consists of 12 residues. Looked up from germline, CDR1 is MNHEY and CDR2 is SVGEGT. CDR3 amino acids: CASSPHRGGQYF. The part of the CDR3 DNA that was read is TGTGCCAGCAGCCCGCACAGGGGTGGT.

Comments on this clone: The CDR3 end falls 3 residues outside the read, so it is completed with the germline J gene. The rearrangement links TRBV2 to TRBJ2-2; 11 positions agree with TRBD2. CDR3 length: 14 residues. Germline assignment: CDR1 SNHLY and CDR2 FYNNEI. The J segment lost 6 bases and the V segment lost 7 bases, leaving 4 bases of the junction unmatched. This chain's CDR3 is CASTLAGVAGELFF. CDR3 bases read: TGTGCCAGCACACTAGCGGGAGTGGCCGGGGAG.

Regarding this clone: The read falls 3 residues short of the CDR3 end, and the missing part is taken from the germline J gene. The J gene is TRBJ2-3, the V gene TRBV6-1; 8 bases fit TRBD1. The V gene end was trimmed by 2 bases and the J gene end by 4 bases; junction bases not matched to a gene: 5. Germline V gives CDR1 MNHNS, CDR2 SASEGT. The CDR3 is 15 residues long. Incomplete CDR3 DNA: TGTGCCAGCAGTGAATTCAGGGGGCAATCAGATACG. Protein: CASSEFRGQSDT. The whole CDR3 region reads CASSEFRGQSDTQYF.

Regarding this clone: The CDR3 extends 3 residues past the end of the read, so its final part is completed from the germline J gene. The genes are TRBV6-2 or TRBV6-3 and TRBJ2-2, with unresolved D. The CDR3 is 12 amino acids. Trimming removed 5 bases at V and 2 bases at J, with 3 bases between. Germline values: CDR1 MNHEY, CDR2 SVGEGT. This chain's CDR3 is CASSLNTGELFF. CDR3 DNA (partial): TGTGCCAGCAGTCTAAACACCGGGGAG.

With respect to this clone: The sequenced fragment ends 3 residues before the CDR3 boundary, so the rest is inferred from the germline J gene. The rearrangement uses TRBV7-9 and TRBJ2-1, with a possible D match to TRBD1 (5 bases). CDR3 length equals 15 residues. Germline CDR1 reads SEHNR; CDR2 reads FQNEAQ (reference sequence). With 3 bases removed from V and 1 base from J, the gap between germline ends came to 10 bases. The DNA read from the CDR3 is TGTGCCAGCAGCTTCCGTGGGGCGTCCTACAATGAG. It codes for CASSFRGASYNE. The full CDR3 protein is CASSFRGASYNEQFF.

With respect to this clone: The DNA ends 3 residues before the CDR3 does, and the rest of the CDR3 is filled in from the germline J gene. V and J are TRBV19 and TRBJ2-1; 8 bases fit TRBD1. The CDR3 length is 14 residues. CDR1 LNHDA and CDR2 SQIVND come from the germline V gene (reference sequence). Losses at the gene ends were 5 bases for V and 7 bases for J; bases not matched to a gene: 7. CDR3 DNA, as far as it was read: TGTGCCAGTAGTTGGCAGGGGGCGCGGAATGAG. Protein product: CASSWQGARNE. In full, the CDR3 is CASSWQGARNEQFF.

As regards this clone: The DNA ends 3 residues before the CDR3 does, and the rest of the CDR3 is filled in from the germline J gene. The chain employs TRBV5-1 and TRBJ2-1, with a weak D call TRBD2 (7 bases). V was shortened by 3 bases and J by 6 bases, with 13 bases between the two germline ends. The CDR3 spans 14 residues. Looked up from germline, CDR1 is SGHRS and CDR2 is YFSETQ. Partial CDR3 DNA: TGCGCCAGCAGCTCGGGAGGACAGCGCAATGAG. This codes for CASSSGGQRNE. The CDR3, in full, reads CASSSGGQRNEQFF.

As for this clone: The observed sequence ends 3 residues before the CDR3 terminus, with the missing tail filled in from the germline J gene. The V gene is TRBV28, the J gene TRBJ2-7; D gene unclear. The V gene's germline CDR1 is MDHEN and CDR2 SYDVKM. V was trimmed by 3 bases and J by 3 bases, leaving 6 bases between them. The CDR3 totals 12 residues. CDR3 bases read: TGTGCCAGCAGTTTGAGCCTCTACGAG. Translating gives CASSLSLYE. The complete CDR3 reads CASSLSLYEQYF.

On this clone: The read falls 3 residues short of the CDR3 end, and the missing part is taken from the germline J gene. This sequence joins TRBV28 and TRBJ2-7; TRBD1 matches at 7 bases. Germline V gene data show CDR1 as MDHEN and CDR2 as SYDVKM. CDR3 length: 15 residues. Trimming took 4 bases from V and 5 from J; bases not matched to a gene: 11. The CDR3 is CASSSSKTGDHEQYF. The DNA read from the CDR3 is TGTGCCAGCAGTTCCTCCAAAACAGGGGACCACGAG.

As regards this clone: The CDR3 end is not reached by the read, which stops 3 residues before it; the germline J gene fills it in. The rearrangement joins TRBV12-3 or TRBV12-4 to TRBJ2-5, with 9 bases that match TRBD1. The V segment lost 6 bases and the J segment 5 bases; nucleotides outside the gene matches: 16. The CDR3 loop spans 17 amino acids. CDR3 sequence: CASSLPGTGNDGETQYF. The part of the CDR3 DNA that was read is TGTGCCAGCAGCCTCCCCGGGACAGGGAATGACGGGGAGACC.

As to this clone: The CDR3 extends 3 residues past the end of the read, so its final part is completed from the germline J gene. V usage is TRBV5-1 and J usage is TRBJ1-3; TRBD1 aligns across 9 bases. Trimming cost V 4 bases and J 6 bases; bases outside gene matches: 11. In germline, CDR1 is SGHRS, CDR2 YFSETQ. This CDR3 has 16 residues. The CDR3 protein is CASSGGQGNMINTIYF. The sequenced part of the CDR3 DNA is TGCGCCAGCAGCGGCGGACAGGGGAACATGATAAACACC.

Points on this clone: The read ends 3 residues before the CDR3 terminus; that terminus is restored from the germline J gene. The chain links TRBV19 to TRBJ1-2, with a weak D call TRBD1 (5 bases). The CDR3 runs to 14 residues. Germline lookup yields CDR1 LNHDA and CDR2 SQIVND (reference sequence). Between the trimmed V and J ends, which lost 5 bases and 7 bases, there was a span of 17 bases. CDR3 amino acids: CASSYERTLGGYTF. The sequenced part of the CDR3 DNA is TGTGCCAGTAGTTATGAACGGACATTGGGTGGC. Based on the CDR3 plus reference TRBV19 and TRBJ1-2, the full variable domain is DGGITQSPKYLFRKEGQNVTLSCEQNLNHDAMYWYRQDPGQGLRLIYYSQIVNDFQKGDIAEGYSVSREKKESFPLTVTSAQKNPTAFYLCASSYERTLGGYTFGSGTRLTVV.

Points on this clone: The read finishes 3 residues shy of the CDR3 end, and the germline J gene is used to complete it. The J gene is TRBJ1-2, the V gene TRBV7-9; TRBD1 might be the D (6 bases). There are 14 residues in the CDR3. In germline, CDR1 is SEHNR, CDR2 FQNEAQ (reference sequence). The CDR3 bases that were read are TGTGCCAGCAGCTTTCGGGGGGGGCAAGAGACC. This gives the protein CASSFRGGQET. The CDR3 in its entirety is CASSFRGGQETYTF.

As regards this clone: The read ends 3 residues shy of where the CDR3 ends; the end is completed using the germline J gene. The chain employs TRBV20-1 and TRBJ2-3; 7 positions match TRBD1. Germline V gene sequence: CDR1 DFQATT, CDR2 SNEGSKA (reference sequence). The CDR3 covers 17 residues. CDR3 DNA, as far as it was read: TGCAGTGCTAGATCCCACCGACAGGGAGTTAGCAATCAGCCG. Encoded protein: CSARSHRQGVSNQP. The full CDR3 is CSARSHRQGVSNQPQYF.

Regarding this clone: The sequenced fragment ends 3 residues before the CDR3 boundary, so the rest is inferred from the germline J gene. The J gene is TRBJ2-4, the V gene TRBV7-9; D perhaps matches TRBD2 (7 bases). The CDR3 consists of 15 residues. Germline V lookup: CDR1 SEHNR, CDR2 FQNEAQ (reference sequence). CDR3: CASSLAGGGADGQYF. The part of the CDR3 DNA that was read is TGTGCCAGCAGCTTAGCGGGGGGGGGCGCCGATGGT.

Partial CDR3 DNA: TGTGCCAGCTCACCGGGACAGGGGTCCCACAATGAC. This gives the protein CASSPGQGSHND. The full CDR3 is CASSPGQGSHNDYTF. The chain couples TRBV18 to TRBJ1-2, with TRBD1 matching over 10 bases. The CDR3 is cut off 3 residues early in the read; its end comes from the germline J gene. Germline CDR1 and CDR2: KGHSH and LQKENI. This CDR3 region has 15 residues.

On this clone: Read coverage stops 3 residues before the CDR3 terminus; the germline J gene supplies the remainder. This chain connects TRBV7-9 to TRBJ2-1, with D unresolved. The CDR3 contains 11 residues. In germline, CDR1 is SEHNR, CDR2 FQNEAQ (reference sequence). V lost 5 bases, J lost 7 bases, and 6 bases lay in between. CDR3: CASSPRNEQFF. The CDR3 bases that were read are TGTGCCAGCAGCCCTAGGAATGAG.

In regard to this clone: The DNA ends 3 residues before the CDR3 does, and the rest of the CDR3 is filled in from the germline J gene. V is TRBV19 and J is TRBJ2-6; a weak D match, TRBD2 (5 bases). Trimming cost V 2 bases and J 4 bases, with 18 bases left between them. Germline values: CDR1 LNHDA, CDR2 SQIVND (reference sequence). The CDR3 consists of 18 residues. CDR3 amino acids: CASSINPGSDVGANVLTF. Partial CDR3 DNA: TGTGCCAGTAGTATAAACCCGGGGTCCGATGTGGGGGCCAACGTC.